This T cell receptor (beta chain) was retrieved from a study of cytomegalovirus exposure and HLA in healthy donors. PCR involved 60 Vbeta and 13 Jbeta primers. The table came from immunoSEQ multiplex PCR; TCRdb's copy has only in-frame clones and leaves some out. Among 85,000 to 90,000 clones, approximately 72% were seen once, and the ten largest hold roughly 9.1%. V was clipped by 4 bases and J by 0 bases, with 19 bases between them. The CDR3 is 17 residues long. CDR1 and CDR2 (germline): SGHDT, YYEEEE. Donors consisted of healthy bone marrow donors. This clone was detected a few times. Its antigen is as yet unknown. The study, taken as a whole, reports: Sequencing depth across donors, presence/absence analyses assumed, was roughly uniform. TCR beta V- and J-gene trimming, according to a later analysis, was linked to a missense DCLRE1C variant. Analysis performed later found more than 15,000 TCR beta sequences associated with HLA alleles at 0.05 false discovery rate.

This sequence joins TRBV5-6 and TRBJ1-2, with D perhaps TRBD1 (6 bases). This sequence was found in a man aged 30 to 39 in good health and CMV-seropositive. Material: PBMCs. CDR3 nucleotide sequence: TGTGCCAGCAGCCGATATGAGAAGACAGGCGCTAACTATGGCTACACCTTC. This gives the protein CASSRYEKTGANYGYTF.